Each of the 16 T cell receptor beta chains below was sequenced from the same sample in a study of metastatic and nonmetastatic thyroid tumors. Before thyroid surgery, none of the patients had received any treatment. Via MiXCR, TCRdb re-called the PCR reads. The profile shows around 15,000 clones, roughly 34% of them singletons. Sequences were obtained from tumor tissue. These receptors originate from a male donor with papillary thyroid cancer or a benign thyroid nodule (not recorded which). Some clones in this sample may be carry-over from other donors' samples.

This chain connects TRBV6-1 to TRBJ2-5, with D tentatively TRBD2 (5 bases). Germline CDR1 and CDR2: MNHNS and SASEGT. V lost 5 bases and J 4 bases, leaving 11 bases between the germline ends. The CDR3 is 13 residues long. The CDR3 spells CASSLIEGETQYF. The DNA of the CDR3 is TGTGCCAGCAGTCTTATTGAGGGAGAGACCCAGTACTTC.

The sample holds many counts of this clone. The genes are TRBV5-1 and TRBJ2-5; the match to TRBD1 covers 9 bases. Per the germline V gene, CDR1 is SGHRS and CDR2 is YFSETQ. The CDR3 contains 15 residues. J gave up 2 bases and V 4 bases, and 6 bases lay outside the gene matches. In DNA, the CDR3 is TGCGCCAGCAGCCCCGGGACAGGGAAACAAGAGACCCAGTACTTC. Protein: CASSPGTGKQETQYF.

The V gene is TRBV7-3, the J gene TRBJ2-7, with D perhaps TRBD2 (6 bases). CDR1 SGHTA and CDR2 FQGTGA come from the germline V gene. Trimming took 5 bases from V and 0 from J, leaving 11 bases between them. This CDR3 is 14 amino acids long. In nucleotides, the CDR3 is TGTGCCAGCAGCCCCTCGACTAGCTCCTACGAGCAGTACTTC. Protein product: CASSPSTSSYEQYF.

This clone has at least ten counts. This chain connects TRBV15 to TRBJ2-3; no clear D gene. CDR1 and CDR2 (germline): LNHNV, YYDKDF (reference sequence). This CDR3 has 17 amino acids. Trimming cost V 0 bases and J 6 bases, with 19 bases left between them. CDR3 loop: CATSRDKDLGLHDTQYF. The CDR3 nucleotides are TGTGCCACCAGCAGAGATAAAGATCTAGGGCTGCACGATACGCAGTATTTT.

A few counts support this clone. The genes are TRBV24-1 and TRBJ1-2; D may be TRBD1 (6 bases). Trimming shortened V by 3 bases and J by 7 bases, and 11 bases separated the two germline ends. This CDR3 has 13 amino acids. Germline V gives CDR1 KGHDR, CDR2 SFDVKD. The CDR3 sequence: CATSDVQGFGYTF. The CDR3 region has the DNA TGTGCCACCAGTGATGTCCAGGGGTTTGGCTACACCTTC.

Sample share makes this clone medium-sized. The same CDR3 can be traced to other DNA sequences in this sample. The V call is TRBV18, the J call TRBJ1-2, with 10 bases that match TRBD1. Trimming at V came to 4 bases and at J to 7 bases, leaving 9 bases not matched to a gene. Germline assignment: CDR1 KGHSH and CDR2 LQKENI. The CDR3 length is 15 residues. The CDR3 sequence is CASSLGTGATFGYTF. DNA of the CDR3: TGTGCCAGCTCACTGGGGACAGGGGCCACCTTTGGCTACACCTTC.

As regards this clone: A much larger clone is a single base away; this may be a read error. Other DNA sequences within the sample encode an identical CDR3. J is TRBJ2-1 and V is TRBV6-1; D is undetermined. V was cut by 7 bases and J by 16 bases, with 20 bases left in between. CDR1 MNHNS and CDR2 SASEGT come from the germline V gene. The CDR3 is made up of 12 amino acids. In DNA form, the CDR3 reads TGTGCCAGCATCTCCGACTTATCGTATCGTTTCTTC. It encodes CASISDLSYRFF.

Many counts were recorded for this clone. The V gene is TRBV5-6, the J gene TRBJ1-2; D is unclear. Germline values: CDR1 SGHDT, CDR2 YYEEEE. Trimming removed 0 bases from V and 0 bases from J, with 15 bases in between. This CDR3 is 17 amino acids long. Written as DNA, the CDR3 is TGTGCCAGCAGCTTGGGTAGCGGCAGGAAGACTAACTATGGCTACACCTTC. Encoded protein: CASSLGSGRKTNYGYTF.

In its sample, this clone was seen many times. The rearrangement uses TRBV19 and TRBJ2-7; 12 nucleotides align to TRBD2. This CDR3 has 13 residues. Germline V gene lookup returns CDR1 LNHDA and CDR2 SQIVND (reference sequence). Trimming took 5 bases from V and 7 from J; bases not matched to a gene: 3. CDR3 sequence (DNA): TGTGCCAGTAGTCACGGACTAGCGGGGGAGCAGTACTTC. This translates into CASSHGLAGEQYF.

This clone was counted many times. The rearrangement joins TRBV6-1 to TRBJ2-3; 8 nucleotides match TRBD1. The CDR3 spans 16 residues. Germline values: CDR1 MNHNS, CDR2 SASEGT. V lost 8 bases and J lost 2; bases outside the gene matches: 12. The CDR3, as DNA: TGTGCCAGCTCCGGGGTGGCAGGGGGCGTCACAGATACGCAGTATTTT. It yields the protein CASSGVAGGVTDTQYF.

This clone is categorized as medium-sized (0.01 to 0.1%). The rearrangement joins TRBV19 to TRBJ2-7; possibly TRBD2 for D (6 bases). The germline gives CDR1 LNHDA, CDR2 SQIVND (reference sequence). The CDR3 extends over 14 amino acids. V was clipped by 6 bases and J by 3 bases, with 15 bases between them. CDR3: CASSYEGGHYEQYF. Written as DNA, the CDR3 is TGTGCCAGTAGCTACGAGGGAGGCCACTACGAGCAGTACTTC.

CDR3 residues: CSARERNNSPLHF. In DNA, the CDR3 is TGCAGTGCTAGGGAAAGGAATAATTCACCCCTCCACTTT. The chain has TRBV20-1 and TRBJ1-6; D is unclear. Deletions cut 3 bases from V and 5 bases from J, with 8 bases between. The CDR3 covers 13 residues. Germline assignment: CDR1 DFQATT and CDR2 SNEGSKA (reference sequence).

The rearrangement uses TRBV5-1 and TRBJ2-7; unclear D gene. Deletions cut 6 bases from V and 3 bases from J, with 7 bases between. Per the germline V gene, CDR1 is SGHRS and CDR2 is YFSETQ. CDR3 length: 11 residues. This chain's CDR3 is CASNSNYEQYF. In nucleotides, the CDR3 is TGCGCCAGCAATTCAAACTACGAGCAGTACTTC.

This clone was picked up many times. The chain couples TRBV7-9 to TRBJ2-7; 8 bases line up with TRBD2. Germline V gene data show CDR1 as SEHNR and CDR2 as FQNEAQ (reference sequence). The CDR3 has 15 amino acids. With 5 bases clipped from V and 4 bases from J, the junction kept 10 bases outside the gene matches. Here the CDR3 reads CASSPPGVAGYEQYF. The CDR3 DNA follows: TGTGCCAGCAGCCCACCTGGAGTAGCGGGGTACGAGCAGTACTTC.

Worth noting for this clone: Given the absence of the conserved phenylalanine or tryptophan at the CDR3 end, a read error is likely. The chain couples TRBV20-1 to TRBJ2-1; D ambiguous. Germline V gene data show CDR1 as DFQATT and CDR2 as SNEGSKA (reference sequence). V was trimmed by 2 bases and J by 8 bases, leaving 16 bases between them. The CDR3 length is 14 residues. The CDR3 DNA reads TGCAGTGCTAGACCCGATAGTCACAGAGATGAGCAGTTCTTA. Its translation is CSARPDSHRDEQFL.

This clone came up many times. The V and J genes are TRBV27 and TRBJ1-5; D possibly corresponds to TRBD1 (5 bases). Germline loops: CDR1 MNHEY, CDR2 SMNVEV (reference sequence). The V end was cut by 5 bases, the J end by 3 bases, with 17 bases between. The CDR3 consists of 16 residues. DNA of the CDR3: TGTGCCAGCAGTCCCTGGGATCGGGGACCCAATCAGCCCCAGCATTTT. This sequence encodes CASSPWDRGPNQPQHF.